This T cell receptor (beta chain) was identified during a study of blood T cells in healthy people across ages. Findings of the study overall: Estimates of diversity drawn from one million T cells were considered underestimates. No conclusive comparison of naive versus antigen-experienced cells was possible with unsorted PBMCs.

This CDR3 contains 15 residues. Germline CDR1 SEHNR, CDR2 FQNEAQ (reference sequence). The V end was cut by 2 bases, the J end by 1 base, with 10 bases between. Ranging in age from about 6 to 95, the donors were healthy Caucasian individuals from Russia. A sample-barcoded 5' primer and a J-beta primer mix were used in a second PCR of roughly 6 to 11 cycles. Every sample gave at least 3 million paired-end reads containing CDR3. TCRdb reanalysed the 5' RACE reads using MiXCR and keeps one entry per CDR3 protein. The sample contains some 920,000 distinct CDR3 sequences, roughly 51% of which appear only once. In regard to this clonotype: Its antigen remains unidentified.

The receptor comes from a woman aged 55-70 years in good health. The chain employs TRBV7-9 and TRBJ2-3, with D tentatively TRBD2 (5 bases). Input material: blood. The CDR3 region is CASSLREPRTDTQYF. CDR3 in DNA: TGTGCCAGCAGCTTACGGGAACCCCGCACAGATACGCAGTATTTT.